This T cell receptor (beta chain) comes out of a study of CD8 T cells in ankylosing spondylitis. The germline gives CDR1 LNHDA, CDR2 SQIVND (reference sequence). The V end was cut by 4 bases, the J end by 8 bases, with 5 bases between. There are 11 residues in the CDR3. MiXCR, run by TCRdb on the 5' RACE reads, gives a single entry per CDR3 protein. Of about 30,000 distinct CDR3 sequences in the sample, around 14% are singletons; the top ten hold 36%. The J gene is TRBJ1-4, the V gene TRBV19, with D unclear. This TCR derives from a male donor with ankylosing spondylitis or in good health (not recorded which). The sample comprised blood. The CDR3 DNA sequence: TGTGCCAGTAGTAGAACCGAAAAACTGTTTTTT. Protein sequence: CASSRTEKLFF. Full variable domain (rest looked up from reference TRBV19 and TRBJ1-4): DGGITQSPKYLFRKEGQNVTLSCEQNLNHDAMYWYRQDPGQGLRLIYYSQIVNDFQKGDIAEGYSVSREKKESFPLTVTSAQKNPTAFYLCASSRTEKLFFGSGTQLSVL.